The 11 T cell receptor beta chains listed next were all sequenced from one sample in a study of T-cell reconstitution after alpha-beta-depleted transplantation in children. During its preparation, the TCRbeta library received unique molecular identifiers. TCRdb re-called the PCR reads through MiXCR, storing one row per CDR3 protein. Of some 200,000 distinct CDR3 sequences listed, about a tenth were seen once; the top ten hold approximately 6.6%. Sequencing was performed on PBMCs from the stem cell graft donor, taken from the stem cell graft. All receptors derive from a human donor who donated a stem cell graft to a child with acute lymphoblastic leukemia.

This clonotype came up a few times. The chain combines TRBV7-8 with TRBJ2-5, with D perhaps matching TRBD2 (5 bases). The germline gives CDR1 SGHVS, CDR2 FQNEAQ. The CDR3 length is 15 residues. Trimming left V 5 bases short and J 4 bases short, with 17 bases between. CDR3 protein: CASSPMAGGGETQYF. CDR3 coding DNA: TGTGCCAGCAGCCCGATGGCCGGCGGAGGAGAGACCCAGTACTTC. The full variable domain, with the rest looked up from reference TRBV7-8 and TRBJ2-5, is GAGVSQSPRYKVAKRGQDVALRCDPISGHVSLFWYQQALGQGPEFLTYFQNEAQLDKSGLPSDRFFAERPEGSVSTLKIQRTQQEDSAVYLCASSPMAGGGETQYFGPGTRLLVL.

This clonotype was recorded once. The chain recombines TRBV28 with TRBJ1-1, with unresolved D. This CDR3 comprises 14 residues. Germline lookup yields CDR1 MDHEN and CDR2 SYDVKM. Trimming took 2 bases from V and 2 from J, leaving 9 bases between them. The DNA of the CDR3 is TGTGCCAGCAGTTTAATTACAGCTAACACTGAAGCTTTCTTT. This translates into CASSLITANTEAFF.

This clonotype was counted a few times. V is TRBV6-1 and J is TRBJ2-7, with TRBD2 matching over 8 bases. The length of the CDR3 is 15 residues. J lost 3 bases, V lost 6 bases, and 10 bases had no gene match. CDR1 is MNHNS and CDR2 is SASEGT in the germline V gene. The chain's CDR3 is CASRPVGGGIYEQYF. In nucleotides, the CDR3 is TGTGCCAGCAGGCCCGTCGGGGGGGGGATCTACGAGCAGTACTTC.

CDR3: CAWRAVVNTEAFF. CDR3 bases: TGTGCCTGGAGGGCGGTGGTGAACACTGAAGCTTTCTTT. The chain combines TRBV30 with TRBJ1-1, with D unclear. V was pared by 3 bases and J by 0 bases, with 8 bases between. This CDR3 has 13 amino acids. Germline CDR1 GTSNPN, CDR2 SVGIG (reference sequence).

This clonotype was counted at least ten times. The V and J genes are TRBV27 and TRBJ2-5, with D perhaps TRBD2 (5 bases). This CDR3 contains 15 residues. The germline V and J ends were trimmed by 8 bases and 4 bases, with 20 bases remaining between them. Germline loops: CDR1 MNHEY, CDR2 SMNVEV (reference sequence). In nucleotides, the CDR3 is TGTGCCAGCCGTCCCGCCCGGGGTAATTTAGAGACCCAGTACTTC. The encoded protein is CASRPARGNLETQYF.

V usage is TRBV12-3 or TRBV12-4 and J usage is TRBJ2-7; 7 bases fit TRBD1. The length of the CDR3 is 14 residues. V was pared by 4 bases and J by 5 bases, with 8 bases of the junction left unmatched. In DNA form, the CDR3 reads TGTGCCAGCAGTTCGAACAGGGGTATGAACGAGCAGTACTTC. Translating it yields CASSSNRGMNEQYF.

With regard to this clonotype: A much bigger clone sits one base away, suggesting this may be a read error. The CDR3 sequence is CCARDSTRGDQETQYF. The CDR3 DNA is TGCTGTGCTAGAGATTCAACTAGGGGGGACCAAGAGACCCAGTACTTC. The chain uses TRBV20-1 and TRBJ2-5; D is possibly TRBD1 or TRBD2 (6 bases each). In germline, CDR1 is DFQATT, CDR2 SNEGSKA (reference sequence). The CDR3 spans 16 residues.

There are a few counts of this clonotype. The rearrangement joins TRBV12-3 or TRBV12-4 to TRBJ2-3; TRBD2 agrees at 12 bases. Unmatched junction bases numbered 6, after V lost 6 bases and J lost 5 bases. The CDR3 extends over 15 amino acids. The DNA for the CDR3 is TGTGCCAGCAGCCGCCGGACTAGCGGGAAAGATACGCAGTATTTT. Residues: CASSRRTSGKDTQYF.

V gene TRBV4-1 combines with J gene TRBJ2-7; 7 bases align to TRBD1. The germline CDR1 and CDR2 sequences are MGHRA and YSYEKL. The CDR3 sequence is 14 residues long. Trimming took 0 bases from V and 3 from J; bases not matched to a gene: 2. The CDR3 reads CASSQDDRDYEQYF. CDR3 DNA: TGCGCCAGCAGCCAAGATGACAGGGACTACGAGCAGTACTTC.

This chain uses TRBV12-3 or TRBV12-4 with TRBJ2-1, with a possible D match to TRBD1 (6 bases). There are 14 residues in the CDR3. Trimming left V 6 bases short and J 3 bases short, with 12 bases between. The CDR3 DNA reads as TGTGCCAGCAGAGGGGGTATCCTCTACAATGAGCAGTTCTTC. It is translated as CASRGGILYNEQFF.

This clonotype was seen at least ten times. This sequence joins TRBV20-1 and TRBJ2-1; D might be TRBD1 (5 bases). V gave up 6 bases and J gave up 6 bases, with 12 bases separating them. Germline V gene data show CDR1 as DFQATT and CDR2 as SNEGSKA (reference sequence). CDR3 length equals 12 residues. The CDR3 sequence is CSAPDSVNEQFF. The CDR3 DNA reads TGCAGTGCCCCAGACAGTGTCAATGAGCAGTTCTTC.